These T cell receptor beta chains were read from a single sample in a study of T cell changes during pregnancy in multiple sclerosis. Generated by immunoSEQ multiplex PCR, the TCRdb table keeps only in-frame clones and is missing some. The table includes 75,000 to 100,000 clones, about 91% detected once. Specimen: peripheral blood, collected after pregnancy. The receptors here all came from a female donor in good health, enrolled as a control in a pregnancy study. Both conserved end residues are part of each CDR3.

CDR3aa: CASSLYSGRINEQFF
v_gene: TRBV28

CDR3aa: CASRAADNNEQFF
v_gene: TRBV4-2

CDR3aa: CASSYAAPDTQYF
v_gene: TRBV4-1

CDR3aa: CAWSLSTGADTQYF
v_gene: TRBV30

CDR3aa: CAWSEGLGTEAFF
v_gene: TRBV30

CDR3aa: CASSSGRTEETQYF
v_gene: TRBV6-8

CDR3aa: CASSETRVGEKLFF
v_gene: TRBV2

CDR3aa: CASSPPTNEQYF
v_gene: TRBV18

CDR3aa: CASSTRQGAYEQYF
v_gene: TRBV11-2

CDR3aa: CASSPLTGLDTGELFF
v_gene: TRBV7-9

CDR3aa: CATSRDAGAGDTQYF
v_gene: TRBV15

CDR3aa: CAWSTGYEQFF
v_gene: TRBV30

CDR3aa: CASSLGPRFGGLKVDYGYTF
v_gene: TRBV28

CDR3aa: CAWDEQGKVATEAFF
v_gene: TRBV30

CDR3aa: CASSPRGGETQYF
v_gene: TRBV5-1

CDR3aa: CASSQTTGTEAFF
v_gene: TRBV14

CDR3aa: CASSYVFQGTYEQYF
v_gene: TRBV6-5

CDR3aa: CASTPSGQGGYGYTF
v_gene: TRBV2

CDR3aa: CASSRGLAGGGGHNEQFF
v_gene: TRBV5-4

CDR3aa: CASSWDRGRGGYTF
v_gene: TRBV28

CDR3aa: CASSSGLAGVRKTQYF
v_gene: TRBV5-1

CDR3aa: CASSTRQAEQYF
v_gene: TRBV7-9

CDR3aa: CASSLVRTQLGQPQHF
v_gene: TRBV27

CDR3aa: CASSAGQGPPYEQYF
v_gene: TRBV28

CDR3aa: CASCKDSNTGELFF
v_gene: TRBV25-1

CDR3aa: CASSLGSTDSPLHF
v_gene: TRBV5-1

CDR3aa: CAISGLDRRRGYEQYF
v_gene: TRBV10-3

CDR3aa: CSVEAGSGELFF
v_gene: TRBV29-1

CDR3aa: CASSRGWTAGPRNTEAFF
v_gene: TRBV7-8

CDR3aa: CASSIEGFSGANVLTF
v_gene: TRBV5-1

CDR3aa: CASLGSSETTTYNEQFF
v_gene: TRBV11-1

CDR3aa: CASSQSGQNTEAFF
v_gene: TRBV23-1

CDR3aa: CASTPPRQPQHF
v_gene: TRBV6-5

CDR3aa: CAWSRLGTGIFGELFF
v_gene: TRBV30

CDR3aa: CASRGNRVTDTQYF
v_gene: TRBV2

CDR3aa: CASSKKHYEQYF
v_gene: TRBV21-1

CDR3aa: CASSTISGEGTEAFF
v_gene: TRBV18

CDR3aa: CASSLDQGTYTEAFF
v_gene: TRBV11-2

CDR3aa: CASSKDRGDEQYF
v_gene: TRBV19

CDR3aa: CASSVGGRAVDTQYF
v_gene: TRBV9

CDR3aa: CASSLVRNNEQFF
v_gene: TRBV5-5

CDR3aa: CASSPRTSGVTGELFF
v_gene: TRBV5-1

CDR3aa: CASSDSGTQTYEQYF
v_gene: TRBV7-6

CDR3aa: CASSLFGLTQETQYF
v_gene: TRBV11-3

CDR3aa: CATSRIGQSNQPQHF
v_gene: TRBV15

CDR3aa: CASSLFSGQGVAGYTF
v_gene: TRBV19

CDR3aa: CASGQGAMYEQYF
v_gene: TRBV27

CDR3aa: CASSVGTPQGTQYF
v_gene: TRBV9

CDR3aa: CAISEGGNSNQPQHF
v_gene: TRBV10-3

CDR3aa: CASSPQGSGANVLTF
v_gene: TRBV6-6

CDR3aa: CASSLTGGGPNQPQHF
v_gene: TRBV11-3

CDR3aa: CASSETRGRNIQYF
v_gene: TRBV28

CDR3aa: CASSLTPLYGYTF
v_gene: TRBV27

CDR3aa: CASRRELPNTEAFF
v_gene: TRBV6-5

CDR3aa: CARLSTDTQYF
v_gene: TRBV2

CDR3aa: CASSPSVASGETQYF
v_gene: TRBV7-6